The sequence of this T cell receptor (beta chain) was determined in a study of blood T cell repertoires in COVID-19. Study details: PBMCs, B-cell-depleted T cells, or T cells provided the cDNA or gDNA that made up the material.

Method: immunoSEQ multiplex PCR; TCRdb's copy keeps in-frame clones and lacks some. The repertoire holds hundreds of thousands of clones, with around nine tenths as singletons. Trimming took 2 bases from V and 1 from J; bases not matched to a gene: 8. CDR1 is SGHRS and CDR2 is YFSETQ in the germline V gene. The CDR3 consists of 18 residues. This chain uses TRBV5-1 with TRBJ2-5; 13 bases line up with TRBD2. The source material was peripheral blood. The source is a woman in her sixties or seventies with acute or convalescent COVID-19. The CDR3 sequence is CASSFSRLAGGSQETQYF. The CDR3 nucleotides are TGCGCCAGCAGCTTTTCCCGACTAGCGGGGGGAAGCCAAGAGACCCAGTACTTC.